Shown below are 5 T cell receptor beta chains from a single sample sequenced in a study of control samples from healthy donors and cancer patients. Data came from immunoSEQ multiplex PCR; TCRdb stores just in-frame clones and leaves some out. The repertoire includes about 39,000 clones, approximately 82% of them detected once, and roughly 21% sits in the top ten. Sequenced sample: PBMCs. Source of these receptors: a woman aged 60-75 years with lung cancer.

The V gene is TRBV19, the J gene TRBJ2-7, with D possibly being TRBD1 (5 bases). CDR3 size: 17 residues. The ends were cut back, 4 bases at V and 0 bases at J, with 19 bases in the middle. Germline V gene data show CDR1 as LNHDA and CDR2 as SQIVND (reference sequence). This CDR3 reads CASSTTTDSDFSYEQYF. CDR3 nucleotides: TGTGCCAGTAGTACCACAACCGACAGTGACTTCTCCTACGAGCAGTACTTC. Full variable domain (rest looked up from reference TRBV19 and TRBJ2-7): DGGITQSPKYLFRKEGQNVTLSCEQNLNHDAMYWYRQDPGQGLRLIYYSQIVNDFQKGDIAEGYSVSREKKESFPLTVTSAQKNPTAFYLCASSTTTDSDFSYEQYFGPGTRLTVT.

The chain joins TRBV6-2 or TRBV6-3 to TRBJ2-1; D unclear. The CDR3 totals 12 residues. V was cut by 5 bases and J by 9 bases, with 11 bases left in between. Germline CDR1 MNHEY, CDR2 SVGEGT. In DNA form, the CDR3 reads TGTGCCAGCAGTCTCATTCGCGGTGAGCAGTTCTTC. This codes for CASSLIRGEQFF.

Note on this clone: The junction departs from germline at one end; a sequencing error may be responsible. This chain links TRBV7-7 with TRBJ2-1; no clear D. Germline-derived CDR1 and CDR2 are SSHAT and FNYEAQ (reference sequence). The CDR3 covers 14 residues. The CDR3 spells CASSLNERGGEQFF. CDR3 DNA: TGTGCTAGCAGCTTAAACGAACGAGGCGGTGAGCAGTTCTTC.

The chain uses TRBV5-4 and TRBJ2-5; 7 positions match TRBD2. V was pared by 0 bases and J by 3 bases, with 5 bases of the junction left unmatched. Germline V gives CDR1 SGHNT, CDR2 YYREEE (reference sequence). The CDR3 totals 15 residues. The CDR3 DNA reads TGTGCCAGCAGCTTGGTCGCGGGAGTTGAAGAGACCCAGTACTTC. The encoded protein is CASSLVAGVEETQYF.

The chain's CDR3 is CASSFIGGNTEAFF. The CDR3 bases are TGTGCCAGCAGCTTTATTGGGGGGAACACTGAAGCTTTCTTT. This chain uses TRBV7-2 with TRBJ1-1; maybe TRBD1 (5 bases). Trimming stripped 3 bases from V and 1 base from J, with 9 bases between. The CDR3 is 14 residues long. From germline, CDR1 is SGHTA and CDR2 FQGNSA.